This T cell receptor (beta chain) derives from a study of blood T cell repertoires in COVID-19. Across the study: Acute and convalescent COVID-19 samples came from the United States, Italy and Spain.

Original data processing: By means of reference gene primer amplification, nucleated cell counts were estimated. Clones were sequenced by immunoSEQ multiplex PCR, and TCRdb holds only the in-frame ones, with some missing. Clone size and the V and J calls come from that table; the DNA yielded D and trimming. The table has 45,000 to 60,000 clones, about 86% seen once; the top ten hold 10% to 15%. This CDR3 comprises 16 residues. Germline V gene lookup returns CDR1 KGHSH and CDR2 LQKENI. V shed 3 bases, J shed 4 bases, and the junction held 5 bases outside the gene matches. The chain is built from TRBV18 and TRBJ2-3; 12 bases fit TRBD2. The sequencing sample was made of peripheral blood. The clonotype comes from a man aged 65 to 79 with active COVID-19. CDR3 nucleotide sequence: TGTGCCAGCTCACCCCCGGGACTAGCGGGTTCAGATACGCAGTATTTT. It encodes CASSPPGLAGSDTQYF. Looking up the rest from reference TRBV18 and TRBJ2-3 gives the full variable domain: NAGVMQNPRHLVRRRGQEARLRCSPMKGHSHVYWYRQLPEEGLKFMVYLQKENIIDESGMPKERFSAEFPKEGPSILRIQQVVRGDSAAYFCASSPPGLAGSDTQYFGPGTRLTVL.